This passage covers 28 T cell receptor beta chains from one sample sequenced in a study of beta chain features in type 1 diabetes. Since all of the isolated RNA was reverse transcribed, expressed TCRB transcripts were what got sequenced. TCRdb's copy holds only in-frame clones and misses some; the assay was immunoSEQ multiplex PCR. The sample carries roughly 370,000 clones, about 15% recorded once. Sequences were obtained from naive CD4+ T cells from blood. Source of these receptors: a young man in good health.

This clone was picked up a small number of times. V usage is TRBV7-2 and J usage is TRBJ1-1; D remains ambiguous. Trimming left V 1 base short and J 1 base short, with 4 bases between. This CDR3 has 13 residues. Germline assignment: CDR1 SGHTA and CDR2 FQGNSA. The CDR3 loop reads CASSLVGNTEAFF. CDR3 coding DNA: TGTGCCAGCAGCTTAGTTGGGAACACTGAAGCTTTCTTT.

In its sample, this clone was seen a few times. The chain carries TRBV13 and TRBJ2-7; no reliable D call. CDR3 length equals 12 residues. Germline lookup yields CDR1 PRHDT and CDR2 FYEKMQ (reference sequence). Trimming pared 6 bases from V and 4 bases from J, leaving 10 bases between. The CDR3 here is CASSPLKYEQYF. DNA of the CDR3: TGTGCCAGCAGTCCCTTGAAGTACGAGCAGTACTTC.

This chain links TRBV5-1 with TRBJ2-3, with 9 bases lining up with TRBD1. The CDR3 runs to 14 residues. CDR1 SGHRS and CDR2 YFSETQ come from the germline V gene. V lost 4 bases to trimming and J lost 5 bases; unmatched junction nucleotides: 5. CDR3 coding DNA: TGCGCCAGCAGCCCGACAGGGGGGCGAGATACGCAGTATTTT. Its protein is CASSPTGGRDTQYF.

In its sample, this clone was seen a few times. The genes are TRBV4-1 and TRBJ2-3, with unresolved D. Germline V CDR1 and CDR2: MGHRA, YSYEKL. The germline V and J ends were trimmed by 5 bases and 7 bases, with 10 bases remaining between them. This CDR3 has 12 amino acids. CDR3 loop: CASSSVTNTQYF. The CDR3 DNA reads as TGCGCCAGCAGCTCGGTGACAAATACGCAGTATTTT.

This clone was picked up a small number of times. The genes are TRBV29-1 and TRBJ1-1; maybe TRBD1 (6 bases). The V end lost 3 bases, the J end lost 0 bases, and 11 bases lay between the germline ends. This CDR3 is 14 amino acids long. The V gene's germline CDR1 is SQVTM and CDR2 ANQGSEA. The DNA of the CDR3 is TGCAGCGTTGAGAACGGGGGCTTGAACACTGAAGCTTTCTTT. As protein: CSVENGGLNTEAFF.

The table lists this clone with a few counts. The genes are TRBV7-9 and TRBJ1-2; D is perhaps TRBD1 (5 bases). The germline V and J ends were trimmed by 1 base and 10 bases, with 10 bases remaining between them. Germline values: CDR1 SEHNR, CDR2 FQNEAQ (reference sequence). The CDR3 is made up of 12 amino acids. CDR3 residues: CASSLDLGLYTF. The CDR3 nucleotides read TGTGCCAGCAGCTTAGATTTGGGACTCTACACCTTC.

The V gene is TRBV6-6, the J gene TRBJ2-3; perhaps TRBD2 as D (7 bases). Germline values: CDR1 MNHNY, CDR2 SVGAGI (reference sequence). The CDR3 extends over 14 amino acids. V was pared by 2 bases and J by 6 bases, with 12 bases between. DNA for the CDR3: TGTGCCAGCAGTTACGAGGGGGGGAGGGATACGCAGTATTTT. Its protein is CASSYEGGRDTQYF.

V is TRBV5-4 and J is TRBJ2-5, with 10 positions matching TRBD2. V dropped 4 bases and J dropped 5; count of bases not matched to a gene: 14. Germline CDR1 SGHNT, CDR2 YYREEE (reference sequence). The CDR3 has 17 amino acids. CDR3 protein: CASSKKELAGFSETQYF. DNA for the CDR3: TGTGCCAGCAGCAAGAAGGAACTAGCGGGGTTTTCGGAGACCCAGTACTTC.

The rearrangement links TRBV2 to TRBJ2-5, with D possibly TRBD1 on 5 matching bases. Germline V gives CDR1 SNHLY, CDR2 FYNNEI. Trimming removed 5 bases at V and 2 bases at J, with 15 bases between. CDR3 length: 15 residues. The CDR3 region has the DNA TGTGCCAGCAGTTCGTACTGGACAAGGCAAGAGACCCAGTACTTC. Protein sequence: CASSSYWTRQETQYF.

This chain connects TRBV9 to TRBJ1-2; tentative D call: TRBD1 (5 bases). CDR3 length equals 16 residues. The V end lost 0 bases, the J end lost 7 bases, and 19 bases lay between the germline ends. Germline V lookup: CDR1 SGDLS, CDR2 YYNGEE. The CDR3 coding sequence is TGTGCCAGCAGCGTAGAGGTATCAATACCCGGGGGTGGCTACACCTTC. Translation: CASSVEVSIPGGGYTF.

This clone was picked up a small number of times. The V gene is TRBV28, the J gene TRBJ2-5; perhaps TRBD2 as D (5 bases). Germline CDR1 reads MDHEN; CDR2 reads SYDVKM. This CDR3 is 14 amino acids long. Trimming took off 10 bases at V and 4 bases at J, with 19 bases between the two ends. CDR3 coding DNA: TGTGCCACCCACCGATCGGGGTTGCGAGAGACCCAGTACTTC. Translation: CATHRSGLRETQYF. Filled out from reference TRBV28 and TRBJ2-5, the complete variable domain reads DVKVTQSSRYLVKRTGEKVFLECVQDMDHENMFWYRQDPGLGLRLIYFSYDVKMKEKGDIPEGYSVSREKKERFSLILESASTNQTSMYLCATHRSGLRETQYFGPGTRLLVL.

A few counts support this clone. CDR3 DNA: TGTGCCAGCCGTGGGACAGGGGGGCACTACGAGCAGTACGTC. The encoded protein is CASRGTGGHYEQYV. This chain uses TRBV6-5 with TRBJ2-7, with 11 bases that match TRBD1. Germline loops: CDR1 MNHEY, CDR2 SVGAGI. The CDR3 sequence is 14 residues long. V lost 8 bases to trimming and J lost 3 bases; unmatched junction nucleotides: 6.

This chain uses TRBV5-1 with TRBJ2-3; weak D call: TRBD1 (6 bases). V was pared by 5 bases and J by 5 bases, with 15 bases between. Germline V gene sequence: CDR1 SGHRS, CDR2 YFSETQ. The CDR3 extends over 14 amino acids. The CDR3, as DNA: TGCGCCAGCAGGAGCGGACAGTCCCGAGATACGCAGTATTTT. Amino acid sequence: CASRSGQSRDTQYF.

The chain combines TRBV21-1 with TRBJ2-3; the listed D gene, TRBD2, was not tested against the DNA. TRBV21-1 is a listed pseudogene. The CDR3 consists of 17 residues. CDR3 in DNA: TGTGCCAGCAGCCCCGGGACTAGCGGGTTTAGCACAGATACGCAGTATTTT. Amino acids: CASSPGTSGFSTDTQYF.

This clone showed up just a few times. The chain recombines TRBV29-1 with TRBJ1-1, with D tentatively TRBD1 (5 bases). V dropped 4 bases and J dropped 2 bases, with 11 bases sitting between them. CDR1 is SQVTM and CDR2 is ANQGSEA in the germline V gene. The CDR3 loop spans 13 amino acids. The CDR3 protein is CSVGTGANTEAFF. The CDR3 nucleotides read TGCAGCGTTGGTACTGGGGCCAACACTGAAGCTTTCTTT.

V and J are TRBV29-1 and TRBJ2-1; a possible D gene is TRBD2 (5 bases). Germline CDR1 and CDR2: SQVTM and ANQGSEA. The CDR3 runs to 14 residues. The CDR3 here is CSVRGSGSYNEQFF. The CDR3 DNA reads TGCAGTGTCCGCGGGTCAGGCTCCTACAATGAGCAGTTCTTC.

This rearrangement joins TRBV7-2 to TRBJ2-5; no clear D gene. The CDR3 covers 15 residues. V was trimmed by 2 bases and J by 2 bases, leaving 12 bases between them. Per the germline V gene, CDR1 is SGHTA and CDR2 is FQGNSA. The CDR3 sequence is CASSLFVGQQETQYF. CDR3 nucleotides: TGTGCCAGCAGCTTATTTGTAGGGCAGCAAGAGACCCAGTACTTC.

The chain has TRBV7-2 and TRBJ2-3, with 8 bases identical to TRBD2. Germline-derived CDR1 and CDR2 are SGHTA and FQGNSA. V trimming: 6 bases; J trimming: 7 bases; junction bases outside the gene matches: 6. This CDR3 is 13 amino acids long. The CDR3: CASRGAGVNTQYF. For the CDR3, the DNA is TGTGCCAGCAGGGGAGCGGGGGTGAATACGCAGTATTTT.

The genes are TRBV30 and TRBJ2-2; maybe TRBD2 (5 bases). The CDR3 runs to 16 residues. Looked up from germline, CDR1 is GTSNPN and CDR2 is SVGIG (reference sequence). V lost 0 bases and J lost 1, with 12 bases in between. The CDR3 DNA follows: TGTGCCTGGAGTGTACGTCTAGCTGAGAACACCGGGGAGCTGTTTTTT. This codes for CAWSVRLAENTGELFF.

V and J are TRBV9 and TRBJ1-2; D ambiguous. CDR3 length: 14 amino acids. V lost 5 bases and J 0 bases, leaving 11 bases between the germline ends. Germline V gives CDR1 SGDLS, CDR2 YYNGEE. The CDR3 DNA is TGTGCCAGCAGGCCGGCGGGAGCTAACTATGGCTACACCTTC. It translates to CASRPAGANYGYTF.

This clone was seen more than once but under ten times. The J gene is TRBJ2-3, the V gene TRBV19; TRBD1 matches 8 bases. V was pared by 6 bases and J by 2 bases, with 4 bases of the junction left unmatched. There are 14 residues in the CDR3. Germline V gene data show CDR1 as LNHDA and CDR2 as SQIVND (reference sequence). This CDR3 reads CASSRGRDTDTQYF. Here the CDR3 DNA reads TGTGCCAGTAGCAGGGGGCGAGACACAGATACGCAGTATTTT.

The J gene is TRBJ2-7, the V gene TRBV7-6; D remains unclear. Trimming cost V 2 bases and J 6 bases, with 11 bases left between them. The CDR3 length is 13 residues. Germline CDR1 is SGHVS and CDR2 is FNYEAQ. The CDR3 loop reads CASSLMIGSEQYF. The CDR3 DNA reads TGTGCCAGCAGCTTAATGATCGGGTCCGAGCAGTACTTC. The whole variable domain, filled in from reference TRBV7-6 and TRBJ2-7, reads GAGVSQSPRYKVTKRGQDVALRCDPISGHVSLYWYRQALGQGPEFLTYFNYEAQQDKSGLPNDRFSAERPEGSISTLTIQRTEQRDSAMYRCASSLMIGSEQYFGPGTRLTVT.

The chain recombines TRBV4-3 with TRBJ2-1; 14 nucleotides align to TRBD2. Looked up from germline, CDR1 is LGHNA and CDR2 is YSLEER. J was trimmed by 10 bases and V by 3 bases; bases with no gene match: 5. The CDR3 is made up of 15 amino acids. The CDR3 nucleotides read TGCGCCAGCAGCCACGGGACTAGCGGGAGTTGGGAGCAGTTCTTC. It codes for CASSHGTSGSWEQFF.

The rearrangement links TRBV5-1 to TRBJ2-3; tentative D call: TRBD1 (6 bases). CDR3 size: 13 residues. V lost 7 bases and J 2 bases, leaving 11 bases between the germline ends. Germline V CDR1 and CDR2: SGHRS, YFSETQ. CDR3 residues: CASHRALTDTQYF. DNA of the CDR3: TGCGCCAGCCACAGGGCACTCACAGATACGCAGTATTTT.

This clone was seen just once. This sequence joins TRBV5-1 and TRBJ2-7; 8 bases are shared with TRBD2. This CDR3 has 14 residues. Trimming cost V 4 bases and J 4 bases; bases outside gene matches: 7. The V gene's germline CDR1 is SGHRS and CDR2 YFSETQ. The CDR3 loop reads CASSPGTRGYEQYV. In DNA, the CDR3 is TGCGCCAGCAGCCCCGGGACTAGGGGGTACGAGCAGTACGTC.

This clone was picked up a small number of times. This chain connects TRBV29-1 to TRBJ1-1, with D perhaps matching TRBD1 (5 bases). Trimming removed 6 bases at V and 6 bases at J, with 20 bases between. From germline, CDR1 is SQVTM and CDR2 ANQGSEA. CDR3 length: 14 amino acids. This CDR3 is CSVGLGARDAEAFF. The DNA for the CDR3 is TGCAGCGTGGGGTTAGGGGCGCGGGACGCTGAAGCTTTCTTT.

This clone was counted between two and nine times. The V call is TRBV30, the J call TRBJ2-1; D unresolved. V was pared by 2 bases and J by 9 bases, with 8 bases between. This CDR3 is 11 amino acids long. Germline-derived CDR1 and CDR2 are GTSNPN and SVGIG (reference sequence). For the CDR3, the DNA is TGTGCCTGGAGTCACCTAACTGAGCAGTTCTTC. As protein: CAWSHLTEQFF.

This clone was counted only a few times. This chain uses TRBV11-2 with TRBJ2-3; no clear D. V lost 3 bases and J lost 6, with 13 bases in between. The CDR3 extends over 14 amino acids. The germline gives CDR1 SGHAT, CDR2 FQNNGV. The CDR3: CASSFRKPRDTQYF. The DNA of the CDR3 is TGTGCCAGCAGCTTCAGAAAGCCACGGGATACGCAGTATTTT.